Below are 27 T cell receptor beta chains sequenced from a single sample in a study of Graves' ophthalmopathy and Graves' hyperthyroidism. RNA transcripts were the source from which TCR beta CDR3 regions were amplified. Amplification began with first-round RT-PCR using HTBI primers, then second-round multiplex PCR was performed. TCRdb ran MiXCR on the multiplex PCR reads and lists one entry per CDR3 protein. The sample includes around 520,000 distinct CDR3 sequences, roughly 39% of them seen just once. Sequencing used peripheral blood or thyroid tissue (not recorded which). Receptors were obtained from an adult man with Graves' hyperthyroidism.

The sample holds a few counts of this clonotype. The rearrangement joins TRBV24-1 to TRBJ2-2; D is possibly TRBD2 (6 bases). Trimming removed 5 bases at V and 5 bases at J, with 14 bases between. Looked up from germline, CDR1 is KGHDR and CDR2 is SFDVKD. There are 15 residues in the CDR3. The CDR3 nucleotides read TGTGCCACCAGTGTACTAGGGGACTCAACCGGGGAGCTGTTTTTT. This codes for CATSVLGDSTGELFF.

In this sample, this clonotype turned up many times. This CDR3 is CASSLGPRTGELFF. CDR3 DNA sequence: TGTGCCAGCAGCTTGGGACCTAGGACCGGGGAGCTGTTTTTT. The chain employs TRBV13 and TRBJ2-2; D is possibly TRBD1 or TRBD2 (5 bases each). From germline, CDR1 is PRHDT and CDR2 FYEKMQ (reference sequence). Trimming removed 3 bases from V and 5 bases from J, with 10 bases in between. The length of the CDR3 is 14 residues.

The V and J genes are TRBV7-9 and TRBJ2-7; 12 bases match TRBD2. The CDR3 is made up of 14 amino acids. Germline V CDR1 and CDR2: SEHNR, FQNEAQ (reference sequence). Unmatched junction bases numbered 5, after V lost 5 bases and J lost 6 bases. The CDR3 DNA is TGTGCCAGCAGCCGGACTAGCGGGATGGCCGAGCAGTACTTC. Its translation is CASSRTSGMAEQYF.

On this clonotype itself: With a much larger clone just one base away, this may be a read error. The chain carries TRBV5-4 and TRBJ1-2, with D tentatively TRBD1 (6 bases). CDR1 SGHNT and CDR2 YYREEE come from the germline V gene (reference sequence). This CDR3 region has 14 residues. The CDR3 DNA reads TGTGCCAGCTGCTTGGTAAGGGGGACGCAGGACTACACCTTC. Translated, it gives CASCLVRGTQDYTF.

The sample holds a few counts of this clonotype. The J gene is TRBJ2-7, the V gene TRBV3-1; D uncertain. Germline lookup yields CDR1 LGHDT and CDR2 YNNKEL (reference sequence). With 1 base removed from V and 6 bases from J, the gap between germline ends came to 7 bases. The CDR3 runs to 12 residues. DNA for the CDR3: TGTGCCAGCAGCCAAGGATGGGGCGAGCAGTACTTC. The encoded protein is CASSQGWGEQYF.

Regarding this clonotype: A read error may explain this, as a much larger clone is one base away. This rearrangement joins TRBV15 to TRBJ1-1; D unclear. Trimming removed 3 bases from V and 3 bases from J, with 14 bases in between. Germline V gives CDR1 LNHNV, CDR2 YYDKDF (reference sequence). The CDR3 consists of 15 residues. The CDR3 DNA is TGTGCCACCAGCAGGGAGGGAAGCATGGACACTGAAGCTTTCTTT. The encoded protein is CATSREGSMDTEAFF.

The chain employs TRBV4-1 and TRBJ1-2; D unresolved. Germline V lookup: CDR1 MGHRA, CDR2 YSYEKL. The CDR3 extends over 16 amino acids. Trimming removed 0 bases from V and 4 bases from J, with 15 bases in between. CDR3 amino acids: CASSQDGSFSGYGYTF. The CDR3 region has the DNA TGCGCCAGCAGCCAAGATGGAAGTTTTTCGGGCTATGGCTACACCTTC.

The gene calls are TRBV20-1 and TRBJ1-4; the match to TRBD1 covers 10 bases. CDR1 and CDR2 (germline): DFQATT, SNEGSKA (reference sequence). The CDR3 contains 16 residues. The junction had 5 bases not matched to a gene; V was cut back by 2 bases and J by 2 bases. The CDR3 loop reads CSARPWTGGTNEKLFF. DNA for the CDR3: TGCAGTGCTAGACCTTGGACAGGGGGGACTAATGAAAAACTGTTTTTT.

The V gene is TRBV7-9, the J gene TRBJ2-7; D perhaps matches TRBD1 (6 bases). The germline V and J ends were trimmed by 3 bases and 2 bases, with 14 bases remaining between them. Germline CDR1 reads SEHNR; CDR2 reads FQNEAQ (reference sequence). There are 15 residues in the CDR3. For the CDR3, the DNA is TGTGCCAGCAGCTTCCGGGACAACCACCCCTACGAGCAGTACTTC. It is translated as CASSFRDNHPYEQYF.

This clonotype appeared many times. The chain recombines TRBV20-1 with TRBJ2-7, with 9 nucleotides matching TRBD2. Germline lookup yields CDR1 DFQATT and CDR2 SNEGSKA (reference sequence). The trim removed 5 bases at V and 2 bases at J, leaving 10 bases unmatched. This CDR3 comprises 15 residues. CDR3 nucleotides: TGCAGTGCTTCCGATAGCGGGGGACCTACCTACGAGCAGTACTTC. It yields the protein CSASDSGGPTYEQYF.

The chain carries TRBV20-1 and TRBJ2-5; TRBD1 matches 8 bases. The closer fit of TRBJ2-1 to the DNA end suggests the J call may be wrong. The germline gives CDR1 DFQATT, CDR2 SNEGSKA (reference sequence). CDR3 length equals 13 residues. This chain's CDR3 is CSARTGEDNEQFF. CDR3 bases: TGCAGTGCTAGGACAGGGGAAGACAATGAGCAGTTCTTC.

This clonotype has ten or more counts. The chain recombines TRBV20-1 with TRBJ2-5; 8 positions agree with TRBD1. Trimming removed 6 bases from V and 5 bases from J; junction bases left unmatched: 8. This CDR3 is built from 13 residues. CDR1 is DFQATT and CDR2 is SNEGSKA in the germline V gene (reference sequence). The DNA of the CDR3 is TGCAGTGCAAAAAGCCGGACAGGGGAGACCCAGTACTTC. Amino acids: CSAKSRTGETQYF.

This sequence joins TRBV5-5 and TRBJ1-2; TRBD1 aligns across 10 bases. Germline-derived CDR1 and CDR2 are SGHKS and YYEKEE (reference sequence). The J segment lost 4 bases and the V segment lost 3 bases, leaving 6 bases of the junction unmatched. The CDR3 has 15 residues. The CDR3 spells CASSSGTGERYGYTF. CDR3 DNA: TGTGCCAGCAGCTCGGGGACAGGGGAGCGCTATGGCTACACCTTC. Using reference TRBV5-5 and TRBJ1-2 for the parts outside the CDR3, the full variable domain is DAGVTQSPTHLIKTRGQQVTLRCSPISGHKSVSWYQQVLGQGPQFIFQYYEKEERGRGNFPDRFSARQFPNYSSELNVNALLLGDSALYLCASSSGTGERYGYTFGSGTRLTVV.

The chain employs TRBV4-1 and TRBJ1-6; D gene ambiguous. The V gene's germline CDR1 is MGHRA and CDR2 YSYEKL. The germline V and J ends were trimmed by 0 bases and 9 bases, with 9 bases remaining between them. The CDR3 contains 14 residues. CDR3: CASSQDAGGSPLHF. Written as DNA, the CDR3 is TGCGCCAGCAGCCAAGATGCCGGAGGTTCACCCCTCCACTTT.

Many counts were recorded for this clonotype. The gene calls are TRBV29-1 and TRBJ1-4; D gene unclear. Trimming shortened V by 1 base and J by 5 bases, and 8 bases separated the two germline ends. Looked up from germline, CDR1 is SQVTM and CDR2 is ANQGSEA. The length of the CDR3 is 13 residues. The CDR3 loop reads CSVEAVGNEKLFF. Written as DNA, the CDR3 is TGCAGCGTTGAAGCGGTGGGCAATGAAAAACTGTTTTTT.

This clonotype appeared a single time. The J gene is TRBJ1-1, the V gene TRBV9; D ambiguous. With 5 bases removed from V and 1 base from J, the gap between germline ends came to 9 bases. Germline-derived CDR1 and CDR2 are SGDLS and YYNGEE. The CDR3 loop spans 13 amino acids. The CDR3 here is CASSFFPNTEAFF. CDR3 nucleotides: TGTGCCAGCAGTTTTTTCCCGAACACTGAAGCTTTCTTT.

The rearrangement links TRBV20-1 to TRBJ1-5; perhaps TRBD1 as D (5 bases). The CDR3 spans 13 residues. The germline V and J ends were trimmed by 6 bases and 5 bases, with 14 bases remaining between them. The V gene's germline CDR1 is DFQATT and CDR2 SNEGSKA (reference sequence). DNA of the CDR3: TGCAGTGCCCTTGACAGTTTCGATCAGCCCCAGCATTTT. This sequence encodes CSALDSFDQPQHF.

V gene TRBV2 combines with J gene TRBJ2-7; the D is unclear. Germline loops: CDR1 SNHLY, CDR2 FYNNEI. The CDR3 is made up of 14 amino acids. V was shortened by 2 bases and J by 1 base, with 9 bases between the two germline ends. DNA of the CDR3: TGTGCCAGCAGTGAATTTGGGGTATCCTACGAGCAGTACTTC. It yields the protein CASSEFGVSYEQYF. The full variable domain, with the rest looked up from reference TRBV2 and TRBJ2-7, is EPEVTQTPSHQVTQMGQEVILRCVPISNHLYFYWYRQILGQKVEFLVSFYNNEISEKSEIFDDQFSVERPDGSNFTLKIRSTKLEDSAMYFCASSEFGVSYEQYFGPGTRLTVT.

This clonotype was counted at least ten times. J is TRBJ1-2 and V is TRBV28; 8 nucleotides agree with TRBD1. The CDR3 contains 15 residues. The V gene end was trimmed by 5 bases and the J gene end by 3 bases; junction bases not matched to a gene: 8. Germline V gene data show CDR1 as MDHEN and CDR2 as SYDVKM. The CDR3 sequence is CASSPARQGYYGYTF. CDR3 coding DNA: TGTGCCAGCAGTCCCGCAAGACAGGGGTACTATGGCTACACCTTC.

This clonotype was observed at least ten times. The V call is TRBV6-1, the J call TRBJ1-6, with 8 bases matching TRBD1. The germline V gene has CDR1 MNHNS and CDR2 SASEGT. J lost 8 bases, V lost 6 bases, and 9 bases had no gene match. The CDR3 length is 15 residues. Written as DNA, the CDR3 is TGTGCCAGCAGCCTAGCTCAGGGGGCTGATTCACCCCTCCACTTT. Translation gives CASSLAQGADSPLHF.

This clonotype was detected many times. The genes are TRBV7-9 and TRBJ2-5; 9 bases match TRBD2. The CDR3 runs 18 residues. Germline CDR1 reads SEHNR; CDR2 reads FQNEAQ (reference sequence). V lost 5 bases to trimming and J lost 2 bases; unmatched junction nucleotides: 15. The CDR3 spells CASSAGISGGLIQETQYF. The CDR3 DNA is TGTGCCAGCAGCGCCGGCATTAGCGGGGGACTGATACAAGAGACCCAGTACTTC.

This CDR3 reads CASSIRAYTGELFF. Written as DNA, the CDR3 is TGTGCCAGTAGTATACGGGCCTACACCGGGGAGCTGTTTTTT. The chain employs TRBV19 and TRBJ2-2; D uncertain. Germline V CDR1 and CDR2: LNHDA, SQIVND (reference sequence). This CDR3 has 14 amino acids. Trimming removed 2 bases from V and 3 bases from J, with 7 bases in between.

J is TRBJ1-5 and V is TRBV20-1; D is undetermined. CDR3 length equals 14 residues. Germline values: CDR1 DFQATT, CDR2 SNEGSKA (reference sequence). V gave up 0 bases and J gave up 7 bases, with 13 bases separating them. CDR3 protein: CSAREGSGWQPQHF. CDR3 in DNA: TGCAGTGCTAGAGAGGGGAGTGGATGGCAGCCCCAGCATTTT.

The chain joins TRBV2 to TRBJ1-2, with D maybe TRBD1 (6 bases). Germline CDR1 SNHLY, CDR2 FYNNEI. The CDR3 is 13 residues long. V lost 4 bases to trimming and J lost 7 bases, with 13 bases between them. The CDR3 protein is CASSGRGAAGYTF. The CDR3 coding sequence is TGTGCCAGCAGTGGGCGGGGGGCCGCTGGCTACACCTTC.

This clonotype has ten or more counts. The rearrangement links TRBV9 to TRBJ2-5, with D possibly being TRBD1 (5 bases). Trimming removed 0 bases at V and 5 bases at J, with 11 bases between. The germline gives CDR1 SGDLS, CDR2 YYNGEE. The CDR3 has 14 residues. In DNA, the CDR3 is TGTGCCAGCAGCGTAGGGTGGGGCTTCGAGACCCAGTACTTC. Translating it yields CASSVGWGFETQYF.

This chain links TRBV19 with TRBJ2-2; either TRBD1 or TRBD2 may fit D (6 bases each). The CDR3 contains 16 residues. The V end lost 6 bases, the J end lost 4 bases, and 18 bases lay between the germline ends. Germline CDR1 is LNHDA and CDR2 is SQIVND (reference sequence). Here the CDR3 DNA reads TGTGCCAGTAGACGGCAGGGGTTCGGGAGCACCGGGGAGCTGTTTTTT. This codes for CASRRQGFGSTGELFF.

This clonotype showed up just a few times. The genes are TRBV20-1 and TRBJ2-7; the D is unclear. From germline, CDR1 is DFQATT and CDR2 SNEGSKA (reference sequence). The length of the CDR3 is 11 residues. V dropped 3 bases and J dropped 2 bases, with 5 bases sitting between them. The CDR3 DNA reads TGCAGTGCTAGCAGAACCTACGAGCAGTACTTC. Protein product: CSASRTYEQYF.